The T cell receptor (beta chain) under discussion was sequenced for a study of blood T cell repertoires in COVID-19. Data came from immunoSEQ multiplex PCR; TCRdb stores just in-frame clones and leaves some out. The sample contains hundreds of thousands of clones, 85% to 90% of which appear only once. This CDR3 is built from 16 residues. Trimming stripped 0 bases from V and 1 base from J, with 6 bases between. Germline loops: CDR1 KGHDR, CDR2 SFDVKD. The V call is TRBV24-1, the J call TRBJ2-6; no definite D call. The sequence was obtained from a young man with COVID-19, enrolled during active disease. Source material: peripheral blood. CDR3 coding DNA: TGTGCCACCAGTGATTTGGAGGTTTCTGGGGCCAACGTCCTGACTTTC. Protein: CATSDLEVSGANVLTF.